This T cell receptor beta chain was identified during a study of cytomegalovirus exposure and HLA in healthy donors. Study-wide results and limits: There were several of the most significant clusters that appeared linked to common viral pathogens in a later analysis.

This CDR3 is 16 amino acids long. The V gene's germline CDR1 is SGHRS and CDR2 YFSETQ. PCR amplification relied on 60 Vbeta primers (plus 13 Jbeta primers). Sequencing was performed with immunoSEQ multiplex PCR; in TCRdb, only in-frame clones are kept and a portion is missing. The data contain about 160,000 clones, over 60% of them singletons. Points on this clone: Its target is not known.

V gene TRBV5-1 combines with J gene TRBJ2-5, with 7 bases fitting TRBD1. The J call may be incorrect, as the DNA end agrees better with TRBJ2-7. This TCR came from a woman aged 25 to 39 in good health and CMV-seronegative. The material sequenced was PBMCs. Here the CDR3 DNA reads TGCGCCAGCAGCCCCCGGGGACAGTCGGGCGTCTACGAGCAGTACTTC. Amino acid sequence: CASSPRGQSGVYEQYF.